Below are 21 T cell receptor beta chains sequenced from a single sample in a study of cytomegalovirus exposure and HLA in healthy donors. It was with 60 Vbeta and 13 Jbeta primers that the PCR ran. Sequencing was performed with immunoSEQ multiplex PCR; in TCRdb, only in-frame clones are kept and a portion is missing. The sample shows around 210,000 clones, 65% to 80% of them seen only once. Input material: PBMCs. These receptors came from a man aged 50 to 60 in good health and CMV-seronegative.

V and J are TRBV9 and TRBJ2-1; a possible D gene is TRBD2 (5 bases). The V gene lost 4 bases and the J gene lost 10 bases, with 12 bases spanning the gap. Germline CDR1 reads SGDLS; CDR2 reads YYNGEE. The CDR3 loop spans 12 amino acids. This CDR3 is CASSISAGEQFF. CDR3 in DNA: TGTGCCAGCAGCATTAGCGCGGGCGAGCAGTTCTTC.

The chain combines TRBV18 with TRBJ2-3; 10 positions agree with TRBD2. The length of the CDR3 is 16 residues. From germline, CDR1 is KGHSH and CDR2 LQKENI. Trimming at V came to 0 bases and at J to 2 bases, leaving 2 bases not matched to a gene. The CDR3, as DNA: TGTGCCAGCTCACCACCGGGACTAGCGTCCACAGATACGCAGTATTTT. It encodes CASSPPGLASTDTQYF.

This chain connects TRBV5-1 to TRBJ2-7; D unclear. Between the trimmed V and J ends, which lost 1 base and 7 bases, there was a span of 27 bases. Germline CDR1 is SGHRS and CDR2 is YFSETQ. The length of the CDR3 is 18 residues. The CDR3 here is CASSLLPRSVGFLREQYF. In nucleotides, the CDR3 is TGCGCCAGCAGCTTGTTACCTAGGTCTGTTGGGTTCCTGAGGGAGCAGTACTTC. The whole variable domain, filled in from reference TRBV5-1 and TRBJ2-7, reads KAGVTQTPRYLIKTRGQQVTLSCSPISGHRSVSWYQQTPGQGLQFLFEYFSETQRNKGNFPGRFSGRQFSNSRSEMNVSTLELGDSALYLCASSLLPRSVGFLREQYFGPGTRLTVT.

The chain recombines TRBV9 with TRBJ1-5; D is undetermined. CDR3 length: 13 amino acids. V was cut by 2 bases and J by 8 bases, with 11 bases left in between. Germline lookup yields CDR1 SGDLS and CDR2 YYNGEE. The CDR3 protein is CASSVNPEEPQHF. Written as DNA, the CDR3 is TGTGCCAGCAGCGTTAACCCCGAGGAGCCCCAGCATTTT.

CDR3: CAWSSRGTQYF. In DNA form, the CDR3 reads TGTGCCTGGAGTTCGCGGGGGACCCAGTACTTC. The chain couples TRBV30 to TRBJ2-5, with D perhaps TRBD2 (6 bases). Trimming removed 2 bases from V and 7 bases from J, with 8 bases in between. Germline-derived CDR1 and CDR2 are GTSNPN and SVGIG (reference sequence). The CDR3 is made up of 11 amino acids.

V is TRBV5-1 and J is TRBJ1-5; 7 positions match TRBD1. CDR1 SGHRS and CDR2 YFSETQ come from the germline V gene. V lost 4 bases to trimming and J lost 7 bases; unmatched junction nucleotides: 8. This CDR3 comprises 14 residues. DNA for the CDR3: TGCGCCAGCAGCCCAGACACGACAGGGCAGCCCCAGCATTTT. Translation gives CASSPDTTGQPQHF.

This rearrangement joins TRBV5-1 to TRBJ2-1; TRBD2 agrees at 11 bases. Trimming at V came to 7 bases and at J to 7 bases, leaving 7 bases not matched to a gene. This CDR3 is built from 14 residues. Germline CDR1 and CDR2: SGHRS and YFSETQ. CDR3 DNA: TGCGCCAGCTCAGTAGCGGGAGGGCCGAATGAGCAGTTCTTC. Amino acids: CASSVAGGPNEQFF.

This clone has more than one count but fewer than ten. V is TRBV7-8 and J is TRBJ1-1; D is unclear. The V end lost 0 bases, the J end lost 4 bases, and 9 bases lay between the germline ends. The germline gives CDR1 SGHVS, CDR2 FQNEAQ. The CDR3 sequence is 14 residues long. The CDR3 reads CASSLAREATEAFF. CDR3 bases: TGTGCCAGCAGCTTAGCGAGGGAGGCCACTGAAGCTTTCTTT.

The chain joins TRBV11-1 to TRBJ2-1; TRBD2 aligns across 7 bases. Per the germline V gene, CDR1 is SGHAT and CDR2 is FQDESV (reference sequence). V was clipped by 5 bases and J by 3 bases; unmatched bases: 10. This CDR3 has 16 amino acids. Written as DNA, the CDR3 is TGTGCCAGCAGCCACTCACGCGGGAGTTTCTACAATGAGCAGTTCTTC. The encoded protein is CASSHSRGSFYNEQFF.

This rearrangement joins TRBV30 to TRBJ1-5; TRBD1 aligns across 7 bases. V trimming: 2 bases; J trimming: 3 bases; junction bases outside the gene matches: 1. Germline values: CDR1 GTSNPN, CDR2 SVGIG (reference sequence). The CDR3 consists of 13 residues. The CDR3 coding sequence is TGTGCCTGGAGTACAGGGGTCAATCAGCCCCAGCATTTT. It encodes CAWSTGVNQPQHF.

The chain uses TRBV4-1 and TRBJ1-1; 9 nucleotides line up with TRBD1. Trimming removed 4 bases from V and 2 bases from J; junction bases left unmatched: 5. This CDR3 contains 15 residues. CDR1 MGHRA and CDR2 YSYEKL come from the germline V gene. The CDR3 coding sequence is TGCGCCAGCAGCCGCGAGACAGGGGGTAACACTGAAGCTTTCTTT. Translated, it gives CASSRETGGNTEAFF.

The genes are TRBV28 and TRBJ2-2; 12 nucleotides line up with TRBD2. CDR1 is MDHEN and CDR2 is SYDVKM in the germline V gene. J was trimmed by 5 bases and V by 7 bases; bases with no gene match: 11. CDR3 length: 17 residues. CDR3 loop: CASIATSGRKGTGELFF. The CDR3 DNA follows: TGTGCCAGCATTGCGACTAGCGGGAGAAAAGGAACCGGGGAGCTGTTTTTT. Filled out from reference TRBV28 and TRBJ2-2, the complete variable domain reads DVKVTQSSRYLVKRTGEKVFLECVQDMDHENMFWYRQDPGLGLRLIYFSYDVKMKEKGDIPEGYSVSREKKERFSLILESASTNQTSMYLCASIATSGRKGTGELFFGEGSRLTVL.

Written as DNA, the CDR3 is TGTGCCAGCAGCTGGGGGACAGGGGAGGACACTGAAGCTTTCTTT. Protein: CASSWGTGEDTEAFF. This chain uses TRBV5-6 with TRBJ1-1; 10 positions agree with TRBD1. CDR1 is SGHDT, CDR2 YYEEEE, per germline. The CDR3 has 15 amino acids. V was clipped by 3 bases and J by 3 bases; unmatched bases: 5.

This chain links TRBV28 with TRBJ1-2; D is possibly TRBD1 (6 bases). The ends were cut back, 2 bases at V and 2 bases at J, with 9 bases in the middle. This CDR3 has 14 amino acids. The germline V gene has CDR1 MDHEN and CDR2 SYDVKM. CDR3 nucleotide sequence: TGTGCCAGCAGTTTACCCGGACAGAACTATGGCTACACCTTC. It translates to CASSLPGQNYGYTF.

This clone was seen a handful of times. This chain joins TRBV5-4 and TRBJ2-7; weak D call: TRBD2 (6 bases). Trimming removed 4 bases from V and 0 bases from J, with 11 bases in between. Germline loops: CDR1 SGHNT, CDR2 YYREEE (reference sequence). The CDR3 has 14 amino acids. The CDR3 nucleotides read TGTGCCAGCAGCCTCACTAGCTACTCCTACGAGCAGTACTTC. It translates to CASSLTSYSYEQYF. Full variable domain (rest looked up from reference TRBV5-4 and TRBJ2-7): ETGVTQSPTHLIKTRGQQVTLRCSSQSGHNTVSWYQQALGQGPQFIFQYYREEENGRGNFPPRFSGLQFPNYSSELNVNALELDDSALYLCASSLTSYSYEQYFGPGTRLTVT.

The chain carries TRBV19 and TRBJ2-1, with TRBD2 matching 12 bases. V lost 1 base and J lost 6; bases outside the gene matches: 4. The germline CDR1 and CDR2 sequences are LNHDA and SQIVND (reference sequence). There are 16 residues in the CDR3. The CDR3 spells CASSIVLAGGRNEQFF. As DNA, the CDR3 is TGTGCCAGTAGTATAGTACTAGCGGGAGGTCGCAATGAGCAGTTCTTC.

V and J are TRBV5-1 and TRBJ2-5; TRBD2 might be the D (6 bases). Germline CDR1 is SGHRS and CDR2 is YFSETQ. V was trimmed by 4 bases and J by 4 bases, leaving 17 bases between them. The CDR3 is 15 residues long. The CDR3 spells CASSAAGTRGETQYF. CDR3 nucleotide sequence: TGCGCCAGCAGCGCGGCCGGGACGCGGGGAGAGACCCAGTACTTC.

As concerns this clone: Other DNA sequences in this specimen translate into the identical CDR3. The rearrangement uses TRBV19 and TRBJ2-1; D is unclear. CDR3 length: 13 amino acids. Germline lookup yields CDR1 LNHDA and CDR2 SQIVND (reference sequence). V gave up 1 base and J gave up 7 bases, with 8 bases separating them. CDR3 sequence: CASSIASGNEQFF. In nucleotides, the CDR3 is TGTGCCAGTAGTATAGCTAGTGGTAATGAGCAGTTCTTC. The full variable domain, in which reference TRBV19 and TRBJ2-1 provide the parts outside the CDR3, is DGGITQSPKYLFRKEGQNVTLSCEQNLNHDAMYWYRQDPGQGLRLIYYSQIVNDFQKGDIAEGYSVSREKKESFPLTVTSAQKNPTAFYLCASSIASGNEQFFGPGTRLTVL.

V usage is TRBV29-1 and J usage is TRBJ1-1; no clear D gene. Germline lookup yields CDR1 SQVTM and CDR2 ANQGSEA. The V and J ends lost 3 bases and 6 bases respectively, with 14 bases between them. The CDR3 covers 13 residues. As DNA, the CDR3 is TGCAGCGTTGAGGGCCGGGGTCGCGCTGAAGCTTTCTTT. Amino acids: CSVEGRGRAEAFF.

This clone was observed a handful of times. The chain couples TRBV7-6 to TRBJ2-7; 10 bases are shared with TRBD1. Germline lookup yields CDR1 SGHVS and CDR2 FNYEAQ. Trimming cost V 4 bases and J 2 bases; bases outside gene matches: 5. The CDR3 length is 15 residues. The CDR3 region has the DNA TGTGCCAGCAGCTACGGGACAGGGGCGACCTACGAGCAGTACTTC. Protein product: CASSYGTGATYEQYF.

V is TRBV11-2 and J is TRBJ2-1; maybe TRBD2 (6 bases). The CDR3 consists of 15 residues. Germline V gene sequence: CDR1 SGHAT, CDR2 FQNNGV. V lost 6 bases to trimming and J lost 8 bases, with 20 bases between them. The CDR3 DNA is TGTGCCAGCAGGGGGAGGACTACGGGGTCCGATGAGCAGTTCTTC. Protein product: CASRGRTTGSDEQFF.